The T cell receptor beta chain under discussion was sequenced for a study of T cell responses to AZD1222 COVID-19 vaccine (dated by TCRdb to about 2021). Background for the entire study: TCR sequencing covered more than 230 trial participants: approximately 200 given two doses of AZD1222 and 26 given two doses of MenACWY control vaccine. Trial participants were enrolled by age into 18-55, 56-69 and 70-plus year subgroups, with around 150, 28 and 57 TCR-sequenced participants respectively.

The sample's time point label is to be understood as: about 28 days (+/-7) after the second vaccine dose. AZD1222 recipients whose second dose came at about 4 weeks and those whose second dose came at about 12 weeks were combined into one group, since spike-specific TCR depth and breadth did not differ between the two schedules. Vaccinee samples were obtained from the UK trials COV001 and COV002, which included a single-blind randomized controlled phase 2/3 trial of AZD1222 (ChAdOx1 nCoV-19) in healthy adults. For TCRbeta chain sequencing, PBMC samples from trial participants were taken at day 0 and at day 28 after the second dose. The CDR3 regions of human TCRbeta chains were analyzed by immunosequencing. Regarding the original processing steps: TCRs in the repertoires were compared against a reference library of SARS-CoV-2-specific TCRs that had been generated with the MIRA antigen-specificity platform. Breadth was defined as the fraction of unique TCRs that were SARS-CoV-2-associated, and depth was defined as the fraction of total T cells that were SARS-CoV-2-associated. Using the MIRA data, every spike-specific TCR was mapped to the spike region that the TCR reacted to and assigned to either a CD4 or a CD8 class. Log10-transformed breadth and depth values were compared by one-way ANOVA with Sidak's multiple comparisons tests. TCRdb provides this immuneACCESS table in a form limited to in-frame rearrangements. Some clones are lacking; in checked studies, under half of them reflect an unresolved V gene, and why the rest are absent is not known. V, J and clone size are taken as reported in that table, and D and trimming were inferred from the DNA itself. The table for this sample lists 95,000 to 150,000 clones; about 92% of them were counted only once. The ten largest clonotypes hold 7.9% of the sample.

Trimming takes 4 bases from V and 8 bases from J, and the germline ends sit 15 bases apart. CDR1 SGHDT and CDR2 YYEEEE are derived from the germline V gene. Inclusive of the bounding cysteine and phenylalanine, the CDR3 is 13 residues long. The DNA shown is the 39-base CDR3, in frame from base 1. The full study reports these points: Participants were mostly white British and included more females than males, and it was suggested by the authors that clonal diversity may have been underestimated. Because no samples from the day 14 peak response were available, repertoires could be characterized only after the peak T cell response. Vaccine-associated CD4 TCRs spanned the whole spike protein, with dominant responses in regions 160-218 and 743-854. The 56-69-year group was small, and its depth increase did not reach significance, likely because of low power. Conclusions about previously exposed vaccinees are limited, since just a handful of AZD1222 recipients were seropositive for SARS-CoV-2 at baseline. After two AZD1222 doses, both the breadth and the depth of spike-specific TCRs were significantly higher than at day 0 and than in MenACWY recipients. Reportedly, close to half of the unique spike-specific TCRs recognized epitopes lying outside the regions that are mutated in the B.1.351 and B.1.1.7 variants.

Points on this clone: Its antigen has not been determined. Within one base of it there is no much larger clone, and no base qualities were kept.

The sequenced sample was peripheral blood, obtained 28 days after the second AZD1222 dose. The chain joins TRBV5-6 to TRBJ1-2; D gene: possibly TRBD1, on 5 matching bases. The sequence was obtained from an adult who received the AZD1222 COVID-19 vaccine. The DNA is TGTGCCAGCAGCCGCTCTTCGGGGGTCGGCTACACCTTC. Its translation is CASSRSSGVGYTF. Supplemented by the reference TRBV5-6 and TRBJ1-2 proteins around the CDR3, the complete variable domain is DAGVTQSPTHLIKTRGQQVTLRCSPKSGHDTVSWYQQALGQGPQFIFQYYEEEERQRGNFPDRFSGHQFPNYSSELNVNALLLGDSALYLCASSRSSGVGYTFGSGTRLTVV.